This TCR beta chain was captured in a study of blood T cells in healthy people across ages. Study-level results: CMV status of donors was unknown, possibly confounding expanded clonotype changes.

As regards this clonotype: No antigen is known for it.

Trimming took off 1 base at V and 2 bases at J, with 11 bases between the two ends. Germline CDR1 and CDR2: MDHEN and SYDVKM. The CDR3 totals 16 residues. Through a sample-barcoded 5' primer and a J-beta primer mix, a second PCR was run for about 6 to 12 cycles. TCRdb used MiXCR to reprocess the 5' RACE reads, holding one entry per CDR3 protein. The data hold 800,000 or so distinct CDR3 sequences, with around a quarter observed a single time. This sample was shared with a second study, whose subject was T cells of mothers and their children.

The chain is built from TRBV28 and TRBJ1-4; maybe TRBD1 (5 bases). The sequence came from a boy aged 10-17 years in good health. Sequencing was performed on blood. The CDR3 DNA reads TGTGCCAGCAGTTTATCCGGGGCAGGGACTAATGAAAAACTGTTTTTT. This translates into CASSLSGAGTNEKLFF.